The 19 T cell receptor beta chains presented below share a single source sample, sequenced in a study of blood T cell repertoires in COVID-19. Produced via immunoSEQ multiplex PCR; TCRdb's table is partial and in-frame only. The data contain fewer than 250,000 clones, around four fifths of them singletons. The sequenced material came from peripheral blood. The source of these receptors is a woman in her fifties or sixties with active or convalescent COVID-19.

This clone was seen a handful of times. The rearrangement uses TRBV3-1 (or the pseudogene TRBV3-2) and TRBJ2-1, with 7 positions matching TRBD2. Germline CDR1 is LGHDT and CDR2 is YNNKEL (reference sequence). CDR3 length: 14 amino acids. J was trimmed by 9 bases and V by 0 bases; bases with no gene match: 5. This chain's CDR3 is CASSQDWGGGEQFF. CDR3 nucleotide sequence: TGTGCCAGCAGCCAAGATTGGGGGGGAGGTGAGCAGTTCTTC.

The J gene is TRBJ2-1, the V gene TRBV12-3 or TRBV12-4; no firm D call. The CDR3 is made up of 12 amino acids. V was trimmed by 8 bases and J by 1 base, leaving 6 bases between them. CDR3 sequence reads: CASGLSYNEQFF. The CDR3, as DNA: TGTGCCAGCGGCCTTTCCTACAATGAGCAGTTCTTC.

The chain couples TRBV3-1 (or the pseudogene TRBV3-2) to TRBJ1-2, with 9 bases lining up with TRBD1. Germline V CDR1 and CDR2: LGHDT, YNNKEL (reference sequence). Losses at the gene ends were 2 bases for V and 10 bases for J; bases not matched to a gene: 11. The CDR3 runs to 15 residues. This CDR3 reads CASSQWALNRGPYTF. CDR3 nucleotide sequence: TGTGCCAGCAGCCAATGGGCGCTAAACAGGGGGCCCTACACCTTC.

The CDR3 protein is CASSYRQGASGNTIYF. The CDR3, as DNA: TGTGCCAGCAGTTACCGACAGGGGGCGAGTGGAAACACCATATATTTT. V gene TRBV6-2 or TRBV6-3 combines with J gene TRBJ1-3; 10 bases match TRBD1. The CDR3 consists of 16 residues. Germline loops: CDR1 MNHEY, CDR2 SVGEGT. With 2 bases clipped from V and 3 bases from J, the junction kept 4 bases outside the gene matches.

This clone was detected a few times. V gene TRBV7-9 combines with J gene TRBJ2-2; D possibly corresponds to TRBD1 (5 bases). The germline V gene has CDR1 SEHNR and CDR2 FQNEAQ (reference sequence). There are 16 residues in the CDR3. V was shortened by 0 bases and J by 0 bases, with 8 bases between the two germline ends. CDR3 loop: CASSLAWGSNTGELFF. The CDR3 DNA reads TGTGCCAGCAGCTTAGCTTGGGGCTCGAACACCGGGGAGCTGTTTTTT.

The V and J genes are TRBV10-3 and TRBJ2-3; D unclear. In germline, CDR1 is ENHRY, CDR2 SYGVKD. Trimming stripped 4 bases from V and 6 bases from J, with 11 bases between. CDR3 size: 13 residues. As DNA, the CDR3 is TGTGCCATCAGTGTCGACCAGGCGGATACGCAGTATTTT. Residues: CAISVDQADTQYF.

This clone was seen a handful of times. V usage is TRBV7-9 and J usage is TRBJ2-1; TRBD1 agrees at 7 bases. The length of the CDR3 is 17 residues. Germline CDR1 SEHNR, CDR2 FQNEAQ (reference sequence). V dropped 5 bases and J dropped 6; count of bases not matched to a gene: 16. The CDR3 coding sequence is TGTGCCAGCAGCCCCCACAGGGGTCAGCTAGTGGGCAATGAGCAGTTCTTC. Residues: CASSPHRGQLVGNEQFF.

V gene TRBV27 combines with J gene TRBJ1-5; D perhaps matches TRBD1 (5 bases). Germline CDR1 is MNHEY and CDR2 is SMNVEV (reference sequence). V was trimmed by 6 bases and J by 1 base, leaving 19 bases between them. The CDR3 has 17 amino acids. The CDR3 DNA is TGTGCCAGCAGCAAACAAACAGGCGATCGAAGCAATCAGCCCCAGCATTTT. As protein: CASSKQTGDRSNQPQHF.

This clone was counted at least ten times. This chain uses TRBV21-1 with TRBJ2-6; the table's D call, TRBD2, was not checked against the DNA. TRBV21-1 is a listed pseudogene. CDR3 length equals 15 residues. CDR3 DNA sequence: TGTGCCAGCATCCCCGGGACTTCTGGGGCCAACGTCCTGACTTTC. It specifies CASIPGTSGANVLTF.

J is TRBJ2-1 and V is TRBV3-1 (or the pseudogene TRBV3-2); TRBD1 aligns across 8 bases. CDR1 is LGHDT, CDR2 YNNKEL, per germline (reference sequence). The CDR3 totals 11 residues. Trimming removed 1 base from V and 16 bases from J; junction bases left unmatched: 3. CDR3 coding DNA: TGTGCCAGCAGCCAAGGAGGACAGGGCTTCTTC. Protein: CASSQGGQGFF.

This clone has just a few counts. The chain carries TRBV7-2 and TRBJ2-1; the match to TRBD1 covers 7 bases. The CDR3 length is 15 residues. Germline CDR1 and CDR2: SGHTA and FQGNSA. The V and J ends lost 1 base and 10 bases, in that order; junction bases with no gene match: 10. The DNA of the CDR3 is TGTGCCAGCAGCTTAGGCGATGACAGGGCAAACGAGCAGTTCTTC. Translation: CASSLGDDRANEQFF.

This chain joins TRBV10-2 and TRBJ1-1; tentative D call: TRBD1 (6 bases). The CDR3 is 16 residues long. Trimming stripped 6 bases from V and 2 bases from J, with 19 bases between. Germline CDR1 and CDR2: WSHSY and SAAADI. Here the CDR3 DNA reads TGCGCCAGCAGGTATCTAGGGGGTGAGGGAAACACTGAAGCTTTCTTT. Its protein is CASRYLGGEGNTEAFF.

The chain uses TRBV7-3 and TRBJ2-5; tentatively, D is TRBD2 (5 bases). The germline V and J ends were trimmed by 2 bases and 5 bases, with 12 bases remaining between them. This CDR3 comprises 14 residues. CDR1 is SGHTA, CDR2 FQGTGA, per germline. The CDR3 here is CASSLLGSGETQYF. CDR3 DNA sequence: TGTGCCAGCAGCTTATTGGGGAGTGGGGAGACCCAGTACTTC.

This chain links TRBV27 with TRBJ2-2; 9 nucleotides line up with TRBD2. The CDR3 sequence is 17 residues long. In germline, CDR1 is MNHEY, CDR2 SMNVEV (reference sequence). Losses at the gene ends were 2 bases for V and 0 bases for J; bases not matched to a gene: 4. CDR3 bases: TGTGCCAGCAGTTTAGGGCGGGGGGGGGCGAACACCGGGGAGCTGTTTTTT. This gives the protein CASSLGRGGANTGELFF.

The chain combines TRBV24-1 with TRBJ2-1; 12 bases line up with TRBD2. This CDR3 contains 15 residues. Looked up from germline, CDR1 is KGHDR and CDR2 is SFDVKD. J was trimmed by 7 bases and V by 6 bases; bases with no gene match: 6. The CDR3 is CATSLAGGRLNEQFF. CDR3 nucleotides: TGTGCCACCAGTCTAGCGGGAGGGCGTTTAAATGAGCAGTTCTTC.

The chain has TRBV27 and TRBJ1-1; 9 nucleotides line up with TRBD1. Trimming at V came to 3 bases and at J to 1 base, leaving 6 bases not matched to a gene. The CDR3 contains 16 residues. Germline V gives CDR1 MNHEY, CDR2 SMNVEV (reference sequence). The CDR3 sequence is CASSFLGTGSNTEAFF. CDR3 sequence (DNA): TGTGCCAGCAGTTTCTTGGGGACAGGGTCGAACACTGAAGCTTTCTTT.

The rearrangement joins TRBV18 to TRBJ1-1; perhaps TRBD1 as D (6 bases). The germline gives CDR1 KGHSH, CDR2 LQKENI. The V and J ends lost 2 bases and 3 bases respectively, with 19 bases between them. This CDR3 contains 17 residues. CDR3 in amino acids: CASSPSPFGGVDTEAFF. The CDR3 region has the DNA TGTGCCAGCTCACCATCCCCCTTTGGGGGCGTCGACACTGAAGCTTTCTTT.

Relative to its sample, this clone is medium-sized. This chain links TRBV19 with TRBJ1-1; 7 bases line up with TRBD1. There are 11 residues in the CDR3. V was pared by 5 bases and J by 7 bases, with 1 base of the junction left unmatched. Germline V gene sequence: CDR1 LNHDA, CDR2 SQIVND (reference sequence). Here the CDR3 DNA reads TGTGCCAGTAGTCAGGGGGGTGAAGCTTTCTTT. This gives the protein CASSQGGEAFF.

For the CDR3, the DNA is TGTGCCAGCAGCCAAGGGACTAGCGGGAGTTCATACAATGAGCAGTTCTTC. It is translated as CASSQGTSGSSYNEQFF. V and J are TRBV3-1 (or the pseudogene TRBV3-2) and TRBJ2-1, with 13 nucleotides matching TRBD2. Trimming at V came to 1 base and at J to 4 bases, leaving 4 bases not matched to a gene. The CDR3 totals 17 residues. Germline V gives CDR1 LGHDT, CDR2 YNNKEL (reference sequence).